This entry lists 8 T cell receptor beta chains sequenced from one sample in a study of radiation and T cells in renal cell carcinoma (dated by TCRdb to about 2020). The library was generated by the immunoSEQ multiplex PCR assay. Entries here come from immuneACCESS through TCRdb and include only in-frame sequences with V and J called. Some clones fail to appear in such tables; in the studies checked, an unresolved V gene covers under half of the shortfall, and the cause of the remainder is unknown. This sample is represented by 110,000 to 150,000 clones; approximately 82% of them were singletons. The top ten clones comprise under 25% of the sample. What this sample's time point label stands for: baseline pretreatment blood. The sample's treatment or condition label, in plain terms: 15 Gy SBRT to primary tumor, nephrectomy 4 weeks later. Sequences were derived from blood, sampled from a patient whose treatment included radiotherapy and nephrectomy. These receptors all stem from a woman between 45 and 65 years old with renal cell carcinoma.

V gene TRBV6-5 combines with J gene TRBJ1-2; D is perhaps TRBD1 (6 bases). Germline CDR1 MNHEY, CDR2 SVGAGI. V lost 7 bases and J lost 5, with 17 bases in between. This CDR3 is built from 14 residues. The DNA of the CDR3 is TGTGCCAGCACCTCCAGGGGCTCGAGGTATGGCTACACCTTC. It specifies CASTSRGSRYGYTF.

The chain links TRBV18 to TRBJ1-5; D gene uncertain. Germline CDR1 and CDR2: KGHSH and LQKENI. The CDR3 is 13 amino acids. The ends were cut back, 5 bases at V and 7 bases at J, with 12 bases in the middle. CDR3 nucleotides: TGTGCCAGCTCAACGGGCCACGGACAGCCCCAGCATTTT. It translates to CASSTGHGQPQHF.

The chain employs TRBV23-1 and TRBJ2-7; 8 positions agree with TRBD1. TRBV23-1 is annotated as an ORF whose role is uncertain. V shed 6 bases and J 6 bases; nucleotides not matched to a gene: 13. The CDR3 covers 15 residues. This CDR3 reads CASSRCRGRDGEQYF. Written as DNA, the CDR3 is TGCGCCAGCAGCCGGTGCAGGGGGCGCGATGGCGAGCAGTACTTC.

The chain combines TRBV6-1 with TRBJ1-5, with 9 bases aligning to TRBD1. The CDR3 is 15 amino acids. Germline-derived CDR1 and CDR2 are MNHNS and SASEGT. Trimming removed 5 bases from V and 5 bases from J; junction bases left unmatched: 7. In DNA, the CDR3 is TGTGCCAGCAGTCCCGGGACAGGGCTTTATCAGCCCCAGCATTTT. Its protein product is CASSPGTGLYQPQHF.

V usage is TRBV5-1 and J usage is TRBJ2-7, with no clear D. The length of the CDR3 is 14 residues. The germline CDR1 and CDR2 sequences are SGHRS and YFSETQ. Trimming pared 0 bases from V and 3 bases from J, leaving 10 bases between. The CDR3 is CASSLDGTYYEQYF. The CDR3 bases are TGCGCCAGCAGCTTGGATGGCACCTACTACGAGCAGTACTTC.

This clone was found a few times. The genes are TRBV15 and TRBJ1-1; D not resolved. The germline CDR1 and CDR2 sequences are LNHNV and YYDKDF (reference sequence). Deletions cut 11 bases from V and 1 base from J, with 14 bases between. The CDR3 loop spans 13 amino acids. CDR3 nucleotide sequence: TGTGCCGCCAAGCCGTGGCAGAACACTGAAGCTTTCTTT. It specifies CAAKPWQNTEAFF. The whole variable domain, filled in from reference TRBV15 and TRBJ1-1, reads DAMVIQNPRYQVTQFGKPVTLSCSQTLNHNVMYWYQQKSSQAPKLLFHYYDKDFNNEADTPDNFQSRRPNTSFCFLDIRSPGLGDTAMYLCAAKPWQNTEAFFGQGTRLTVV.

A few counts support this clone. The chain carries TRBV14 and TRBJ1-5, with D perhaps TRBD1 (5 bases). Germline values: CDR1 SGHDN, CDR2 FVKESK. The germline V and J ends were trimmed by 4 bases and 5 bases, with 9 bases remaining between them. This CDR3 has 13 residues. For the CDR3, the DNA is TGTGCCAGCAGCCGGGGCAGGGATCAGCCCCAGCATTTT. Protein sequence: CASSRGRDQPQHF.

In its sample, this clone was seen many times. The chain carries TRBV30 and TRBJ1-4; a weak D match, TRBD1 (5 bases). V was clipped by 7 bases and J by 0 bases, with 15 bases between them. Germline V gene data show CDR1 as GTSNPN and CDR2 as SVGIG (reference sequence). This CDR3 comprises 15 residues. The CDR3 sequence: CASSGPSATNEKLFF. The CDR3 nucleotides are TGTGCCTCGTCAGGGCCCTCAGCAACTAATGAAAAACTGTTTTTT.